This TCR beta chain originates from a study of blood T cell repertoires in COVID-19. Study as a whole: Samples representing acute and convalescent COVID-19 were sourced from the United States, Italy and Spain. PBMCs, B-cell-depleted T cells, or T cells were the source of the cDNA or gDNA that made up the material.

The CDR3 sequence is 14 residues long. V was clipped by 1 base and J by 8 bases; unmatched bases: 8. Germline loops: CDR1 SGHRS, CDR2 YFSETQ. Authors' methods: How many nucleated cells were present was estimated from reference gene primer amplification. TCRdb keeps only in-frame clones here, not all; method: immunoSEQ multiplex PCR. The V and J calls and clone size were taken over from that table, and D and trimming were inferred from the DNA. The table has 150,000 to 200,000 clones, roughly nine tenths seen once. The sequence was collected from a woman in her 70s with acute or convalescent COVID-19. Sequencing was performed on peripheral blood. This chain connects TRBV5-1 to TRBJ1-2; 7 nucleotides agree with TRBD1. CDR3 nucleotide sequence: TGCGCCAGCAGCTTGTTAGGGGGCGCCGACGGCTACACCTTC. The encoded protein is CASSLLGGADGYTF.